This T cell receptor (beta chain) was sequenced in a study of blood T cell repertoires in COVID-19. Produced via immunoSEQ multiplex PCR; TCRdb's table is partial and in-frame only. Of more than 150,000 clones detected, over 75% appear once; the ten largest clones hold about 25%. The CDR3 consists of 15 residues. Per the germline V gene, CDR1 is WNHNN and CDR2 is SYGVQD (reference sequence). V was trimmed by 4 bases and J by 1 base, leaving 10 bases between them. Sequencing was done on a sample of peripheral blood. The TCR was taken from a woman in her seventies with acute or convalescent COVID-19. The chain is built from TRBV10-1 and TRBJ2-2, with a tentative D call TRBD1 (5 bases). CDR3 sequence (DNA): TGCGCCAGCAGTGGTGGCAGGGAGAACACCGGGGAGCTGTTTTTT. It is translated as CASSGGRENTGELFF.